The 15 T cell receptor beta chains in this list originate from one sample, sequenced in a study of cytomegalovirus exposure and HLA in healthy donors (dated by TCRdb to the late 2010s). Receptors were amplified or captured by the immunoSEQ multiplex PCR assay. In its TCRdb copy, this immuneACCESS table keeps in-frame sequences only and misses some clones. Where compared with another copy, unresolved V genes explain less than half of these, and the others have no known cause. A total of over 100,000 clones appear in this sample, approximately 91% of them only once. The top ten clones comprise 2% to 2.5% of the sample. The sample comprised PBMCs. Source of these receptors: a woman under 30 in good health and CMV-seronegative.

The chain couples TRBV4-1 to TRBJ2-7; a possible D gene is TRBD2 (5 bases). V lost 0 bases and J 2 bases, leaving 14 bases between the germline ends. This CDR3 has 16 residues. Per germline, CDR1 MGHRA and CDR2 YSYEKL. CDR3 DNA sequence: TGCGCCAGCAGCCAAGATCTAGGACTCCTGACCTACGAGCAGTACTTC. It encodes CASSQDLGLLTYEQYF.

The gene calls are TRBV9 and TRBJ2-1; 13 bases agree with TRBD2. Losses at the gene ends were 3 bases for V and 7 bases for J; bases not matched to a gene: 25. Germline CDR1 and CDR2: SGDLS and YYNGEE. This CDR3 contains 22 residues. In DNA, the CDR3 is TGTGCCAGCAGCGCCTCCTTACAGGGGTGGACTAGCGGGAGAGGAGGAGGGAATGAGCAGTTCTTC. This translates into CASSASLQGWTSGRGGGNEQFF.

Only one count was recorded for this clone. The genes are TRBV2 and TRBJ1-1; no definite D call. The CDR3 spans 11 residues. The V and J ends lost 10 bases and 0 bases respectively, with 6 bases between them. Germline lookup yields CDR1 SNHLY and CDR2 FYNNEI. CDR3 in DNA: TGTGCCAACAGCTTGAACACTGAAGCTTTCTTT. As protein: CANSLNTEAFF.

The chain carries TRBV7-2 and TRBJ1-6; D ambiguous. V was trimmed by 8 bases and J by 0 bases, leaving 11 bases between them. The length of the CDR3 is 15 residues. Germline CDR1 is SGHTA and CDR2 is FQGNSA. CDR3 amino acids: CASLEVPSYNSPLHF. As DNA, the CDR3 is TGTGCCAGCTTGGAGGTTCCCTCCTATAATTCACCCCTCCACTTT.

This rearrangement joins TRBV5-1 to TRBJ2-4; D is possibly TRBD2 (6 bases). V lost 7 bases and J lost 0, with 17 bases in between. This CDR3 region has 16 residues. CDR1 SGHRS and CDR2 YFSETQ come from the germline V gene. The chain's CDR3 is CASGSNAGLAKNIQYF. Written as DNA, the CDR3 is TGCGCCAGCGGCTCCAATGCGGGGTTAGCCAAAAACATTCAGTACTTC.

The V and J genes are TRBV7-8 and TRBJ1-1; 9 bases map to TRBD1. The CDR3 has 17 residues. The germline CDR1 and CDR2 sequences are SGHVS and FQNEAQ. V shed 1 base, J shed 0 bases, and the junction held 6 bases outside the gene matches. CDR3 nucleotide sequence: TGTGCCAGCAGCTTAGGCCAACAGGGGGCTGTGAACACTGAAGCTTTCTTT. It codes for CASSLGQQGAVNTEAFF.

V gene TRBV7-9 combines with J gene TRBJ1-5, with D possibly being TRBD1 (5 bases). CDR1 SEHNR and CDR2 FQNEAQ come from the germline V gene (reference sequence). There are 16 residues in the CDR3. The germline V and J ends were trimmed by 1 base and 3 bases, with 13 bases remaining between them. This chain's CDR3 is CASSLGAGGANQPQHF. In DNA form, the CDR3 reads TGTGCCAGCAGCTTAGGGGCCGGGGGTGCCAATCAGCCCCAGCATTTT.

V gene TRBV6-5 combines with J gene TRBJ2-2; no reliable D call. CDR1 is MNHEY, CDR2 SVGAGI, per germline. Trimming took off 0 bases at V and 7 bases at J, with 15 bases between the two ends. There are 16 residues in the CDR3. CDR3 nucleotide sequence: TGTGCCAGCAGTTACTCGACCCGAGGCCATTACGGGGAGCTGTTTTTT. It yields the protein CASSYSTRGHYGELFF.

The chain recombines TRBV13 with TRBJ2-1, with a possible D match to TRBD2 (6 bases). Germline V lookup: CDR1 PRHDT, CDR2 FYEKMQ (reference sequence). The length of the CDR3 is 14 residues. V gave up 0 bases and J gave up 7 bases, with 10 bases separating them. The CDR3 protein is CASSLGYGGNEQFF. DNA for the CDR3: TGTGCCAGCAGCTTAGGCTACGGGGGAAATGAGCAGTTCTTC. The full variable domain, in which reference TRBV13 and TRBJ2-1 provide the parts outside the CDR3, is AAGVIQSPRHLIKEKRETATLKCYPIPRHDTVYWYQQGPGQDPQFLISFYEKMQSDKGSIPDRFSAQQFSDYHSELNMSSLELGDSALYFCASSLGYGGNEQFFGPGTRLTVL.

The chain carries TRBV10-3 and TRBJ1-4; D gene unclear. With 6 bases removed from V and 8 bases from J, the gap between germline ends came to 19 bases. The CDR3 sequence is 15 residues long. Germline CDR1 ENHRY, CDR2 SYGVKD. The chain's CDR3 is CAIRDPSQSGEKLFF. CDR3 DNA sequence: TGTGCCATCAGAGACCCCAGCCAGTCGGGGGAAAAACTGTTTTTT.

The chain is built from TRBV28 and TRBJ1-6, with 9 positions matching TRBD1. The CDR3 loop spans 15 amino acids. The germline gives CDR1 MDHEN, CDR2 SYDVKM. The ends lost 8 bases at V and 9 bases at J; junction bases unmatched: 11. For the CDR3, the DNA is TGTGCCAGCGGGATGTCCGGGACAGGGACTTCACCCCTCCACTTT. Translated: CASGMSGTGTSPLHF. Using reference TRBV28 and TRBJ1-6 for the parts outside the CDR3, the full variable domain is DVKVTQSSRYLVKRTGEKVFLECVQDMDHENMFWYRQDPGLGLRLIYFSYDVKMKEKGDIPEGYSVSREKKERFSLILESASTNQTSMYLCASGMSGTGTSPLHFGNGTRLTVT.

V is TRBV6-5 and J is TRBJ2-3; D perhaps matches TRBD2 (5 bases). The CDR3 totals 13 residues. Trimming shortened V by 11 bases and J by 0 bases, and 12 bases separated the two germline ends. The germline gives CDR1 MNHEY, CDR2 SVGAGI. CDR3 coding DNA: TGTGCCGGCTCTGGCGGGAGCACAGATACGCAGTATTTT. Translating it yields CAGSGGSTDTQYF.

This clone was detected only once. The chain recombines TRBV7-3 with TRBJ2-3; 7 bases agree with TRBD2. The CDR3 is 15 residues long. CDR1 is SGHTA and CDR2 is FQGTGA in the germline V gene. The V segment lost 5 bases and the J segment 0 bases; nucleotides outside the gene matches: 5. CDR3 amino acids: CASSAAGPSTDTQYF. The CDR3 nucleotides read TGTGCCAGCAGCGCAGCGGGACCCAGCACAGATACGCAGTATTTT. Complete variable domain (other parts from reference TRBV7-3 and TRBJ2-3): GAGVSQTPSNKVTEKGKYVELRCDPISGHTALYWYRQSLGQGPEFLIYFQGTGAADDSGLPNDRFFAVRPEGSVSTLKIQRTERGDSAVYLCASSAAGPSTDTQYFGPGTRLTVL.

CDR3 residues: CASSLRGGGYTF. In DNA form, the CDR3 reads TGTGCCAGCAGCTTACGGGGGGGTGGCTACACCTTC. The V and J genes are TRBV7-9 and TRBJ1-2, with D possibly matching TRBD1 (5 bases). The CDR3 has 12 residues. V was pared by 2 bases and J by 7 bases, with 8 bases between. CDR1 is SEHNR and CDR2 is FQNEAQ in the germline V gene (reference sequence).

This rearrangement joins TRBV11-2 to TRBJ2-3; D might be TRBD1 (6 bases). V was trimmed by 10 bases and J by 3 bases, leaving 17 bases between them. The CDR3 spans 14 residues. Germline CDR1 SGHAT, CDR2 FQNNGV. The CDR3 loop reads CATKRERGTDTQYF. The DNA of the CDR3 is TGTGCCACCAAAAGGGAAAGGGGGACAGATACGCAGTATTTT.